What follows is one TCR beta chain and its context. This clonotype occurred many times. The antigen this receptor binds is unknown. No base qualities exist here, and no much larger clone lies one base off it. Library method: 5' RACE. Sequencing relied on an Illumina HiSeq 2500. A second PCR of about 6 to 12 cycles was performed with a sample-barcoded 5' primer and a J-beta primer mix. A unique molecular identifier was introduced onto each TCR beta cDNA molecule by a template-switch 5' adaptor carrying 12 random nucleotides. At least 2.5 million CDR3-containing paired-end reads were obtained from each sample. All of the RNA was converted into first-strand cDNA using the Mint cDNA synthesis kit, with a TRBC-specific oligonucleotide serving as the primer. Following uracil-DNA glycosylase treatment, all cDNA underwent a first 18-cycle PCR with the universal primers M1SS and BC2_uni_R. The paper's data handling went like this. For normalization, 1 million high-quality reads, each with a distinct molecular identifier, were randomly selected from each sample. Reads with shared molecular identifiers were discarded instead of being binned into consensus sequences. MiTCR, run with a Q25 quality threshold and the strictest error-elimination algorithm, handled CDR3 identification, clonotype clustering and error correction. Lower-bound total TCR beta diversity was estimated with a nonparametric unseen species model using Euler transformation. The public reads were reanalyzed by TCRdb: fastp trimming at Q25, MiXCR alignment, in-frame beta chains only. Duplicate CDR3 protein sequences are folded into a single record with the most common DNA and genes. None of the V and J calls come from the authors' own analysis; TCRdb made them. The sample table lists 550,000 to 700,000 distinct CDR3 sequences, roughly a quarter of them with a count of one. Around 20% of the sample rests with the top ten.

The data stem from a study of blood T cells in healthy people across ages (dated by TCRdb to 2013 to 2016). Study-wide context: In model experiments, template switching captured about one uniquely barcoded TCR beta cDNA molecule for every two T cells. Two additional independent replicas of 1 million unique cDNA reads from the same blood draw were analyzed for two donors (one aged 18 to 29 and one aged 80 or older). Four age groups were formed from the donors: young (average roughly 16 years), middle-aged (around 39), aged (about 62) and long-lived (about 80). To avoid experimental bias, donors of different ages were randomly spread across the sequencing lanes. The study measured age-related changes in TCR beta repertoire diversity using deep sequencing normalized with unique cDNA molecular identifiers.

The donors were 40 or so Caucasian individuals from Russia, aged roughly 6 to 95 years, who were systemically healthy. Approximately 9.3 milliliters of peripheral blood were collected from each donor into EDTA-treated Vacutainer tubes. PBMCs were isolated by Ficoll-Paque density-gradient centrifugation, with at least 6.5 million obtained per sample. Trizol reagent was used to extract total RNA from the PBMCs, yielding at least 5 micrograms per sample. For every donor, an aliquot of PBMCs went through flow cytometry to measure the percentages of naive CD45RAhigh/CD27high T cells. Summary of the overall study and its limitations: Because the CMV infection status of the donors was unknown, age-related changes in expanded clonotypes may potentially have been confounded. As age increased, observed TCR beta diversity per million T cells dropped in a roughly linear way, and a significant reduction was already evident by age about 40. Compared with the aged group, the long-lived group had more naive CD4+ T cells, fewer expanded clones and increased TCR diversity, suggesting age selection. The percentage of naive T cells measured by flow cytometry correlated strongly with observed TCR beta diversity. Estimates of total diversity based on one million sequenced T cells were considered lower bounds and underestimates. Because profiling used bulk unsorted PBMCs, naive and antigen-experienced compartments could not be compared conclusively.

The germline ends are 5 bases apart after V is trimmed by 3 bases and J by 0 bases. Inclusive of the bounding cysteine and phenylalanine, the CDR3 is 13 residues long. Just CDR3 DNA is preserved here, 39 bases in frame from base 1. CDR1 and CDR2, looked up from the germline V gene, are SGDLS and YYNGEE. The material sequenced was blood. The sequence was collected from a woman in her seventies in good health. The V and J genes are TRBV9 and TRBJ2-3; a confident D gene designation cannot be given. The DNA is TGTGCCAGCAGCGCCCTGAGCACAGATACGCAGTATTTT. Its translation is CASSALSTDTQYF.